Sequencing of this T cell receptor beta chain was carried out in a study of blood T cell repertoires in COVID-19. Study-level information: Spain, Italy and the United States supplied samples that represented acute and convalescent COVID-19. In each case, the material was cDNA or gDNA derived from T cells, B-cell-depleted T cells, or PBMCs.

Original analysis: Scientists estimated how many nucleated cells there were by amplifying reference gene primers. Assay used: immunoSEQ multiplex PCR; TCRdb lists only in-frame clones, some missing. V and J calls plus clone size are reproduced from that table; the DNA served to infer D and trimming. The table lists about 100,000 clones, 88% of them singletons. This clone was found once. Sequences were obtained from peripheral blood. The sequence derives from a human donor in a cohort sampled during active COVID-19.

The CDR3 is CASSPSDTNGETQYF. Here the CDR3 DNA reads TGTGCCAGCAGCCCTTCGGACACAAACGGGGAGACCCAGTACTTC. The rearrangement uses TRBV7-3 and TRBJ2-5; D is perhaps TRBD1 (5 bases). Germline values: CDR1 SGHTA, CDR2 FQGTGA. The CDR3 consists of 15 residues. V gave up 5 bases and J gave up 5 bases, with 18 bases separating them.